The 2 T cell receptor beta chains listed next were all sequenced from one sample in a study of identical twins. Using its own MiXCR run on the 5' RACE reads, TCRdb lists one record per CDR3 protein. This sample carries approximately 490,000 distinct CDR3 sequences, approximately 20% of them seen once, and the ten largest clones take around 0.5%. This sample was shared with a second study, whose subject was yellow fever vaccine responses in identical twins.

Sequencing was done on a sample of CD4+ T cells sorted from blood. These receptors all come from a woman under 30 in good health.

The V gene is TRBV12-3 or TRBV12-4, the J gene TRBJ1-2, with a weak D call TRBD1 (5 bases). The V end was cut by 3 bases, the J end by 7 bases, with 12 bases between. The CDR3 length is 13 residues. This CDR3 reads CASSFRQLGGYTF. The CDR3 DNA is TGTGCCAGCAGTTTCCGACAGCTAGGTGGCTACACCTTC.

This clonotype occurred a few times. CDR3 DNA sequence: TGTGCCAGCAGCTCCGGGTCAGGTTCCTACGAGCAGTACTTC. It codes for CASSSGSGSYEQYF. The chain carries TRBV7-3 and TRBJ2-7; D remains unclear. From germline, CDR1 is SGHTA and CDR2 FQGTGA. This CDR3 is 14 amino acids long. Trimming took off 4 bases at V and 1 base at J, with 11 bases between the two ends.